These 5 T cell receptor beta chains came from one sample sequenced in a study of Tregs in tolerant kidney transplant recipients. Data came from immunoSEQ multiplex PCR; TCRdb stores just in-frame clones and leaves some out. The table records around 230,000 clones, about four fifths of them present only once. Specimen: CD4+ T cells from blood. Receptor source: a human donor in good health.

CDR3 nucleotide sequence: TGTGCCAGCTCACCAGCGTACAATCAGCCCCAGCATTTT. Protein: CASSPAYNQPQHF. The V and J genes are TRBV18 and TRBJ1-5; the D is unclear. This CDR3 has 13 residues. V lost 2 bases and J lost 3, with 5 bases in between. Per germline, CDR1 KGHSH and CDR2 LQKENI.

The V and J genes are TRBV29-1 and TRBJ2-3; D uncertain. In germline, CDR1 is SQVTM, CDR2 ANQGSEA. This CDR3 region has 13 residues. The V and J ends lost 5 bases and 1 base respectively, with 10 bases between them. For the CDR3, the DNA is TGCAGCGTTTATAGGGCCGGCACAGATACGCAGTATTTT. Translating gives CSVYRAGTDTQYF.

The chain combines TRBV18 with TRBJ1-3, with D unresolved. Trimming left V 2 bases short and J 6 bases short, with 14 bases between. Germline V gene lookup returns CDR1 KGHSH and CDR2 LQKENI. This CDR3 comprises 15 residues. Written as DNA, the CDR3 is TGTGCCAGCTCACCAGTGAACGGGGTAGAAAACACCATATATTTT. It encodes CASSPVNGVENTIYF. The complete variable domain, with remaining parts taken from reference TRBV18 and TRBJ1-3, reads NAGVMQNPRHLVRRRGQEARLRCSPMKGHSHVYWYRQLPEEGLKFMVYLQKENIIDESGMPKERFSAEFPKEGPSILRIQQVVRGDSAAYFCASSPVNGVENTIYFGEGSWLTVV.

The V and J genes are TRBV7-9 and TRBJ1-3; TRBD1 matches at 12 bases. The V segment lost 5 bases and the J segment 8 bases; nucleotides outside the gene matches: 4. Germline CDR1 and CDR2: SEHNR and FQNEAQ (reference sequence). CDR3 length: 14 amino acids. CDR3 in DNA: TGTGCCAGCAGCGAGGGACAGGGGGCAGACACCATATATTTT. The encoded protein is CASSEGQGADTIYF.

The chain joins TRBV5-1 to TRBJ2-4; the D gene is possibly TRBD2 (5 bases). The germline gives CDR1 SGHRS, CDR2 YFSETQ. V lost 4 bases, J lost 0 bases, and 14 bases lay in between. This CDR3 is built from 16 residues. CDR3 in DNA: TGCGCCAGCAGCCTGAGACCGGGATTAGCCAAAAACATTCAGTACTTC. Its protein product is CASSLRPGLAKNIQYF.